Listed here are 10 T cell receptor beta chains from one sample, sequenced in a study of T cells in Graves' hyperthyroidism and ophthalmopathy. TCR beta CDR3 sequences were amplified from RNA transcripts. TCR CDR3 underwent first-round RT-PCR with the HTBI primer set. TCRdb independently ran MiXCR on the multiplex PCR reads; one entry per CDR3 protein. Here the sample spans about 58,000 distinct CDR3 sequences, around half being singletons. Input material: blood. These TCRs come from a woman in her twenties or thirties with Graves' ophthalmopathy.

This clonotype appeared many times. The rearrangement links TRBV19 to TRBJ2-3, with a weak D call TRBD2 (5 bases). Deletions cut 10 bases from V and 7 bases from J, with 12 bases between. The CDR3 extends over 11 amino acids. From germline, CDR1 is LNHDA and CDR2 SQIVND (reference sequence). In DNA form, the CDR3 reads TGTGCCACCAATTGGGAGTATACGCAGTATTTT. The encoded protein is CATNWEYTQYF.

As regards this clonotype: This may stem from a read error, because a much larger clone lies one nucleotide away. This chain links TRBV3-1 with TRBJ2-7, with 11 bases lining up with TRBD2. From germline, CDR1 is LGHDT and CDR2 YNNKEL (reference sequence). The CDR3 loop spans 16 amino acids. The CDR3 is CASSPGWLAGGYERYF. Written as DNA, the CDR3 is TGTGCCAGCAGCCCTGGTTGGCTAGCGGGAGGCTACGAGCGGTACTTC.

CDR3 DNA: TGCAGTGCTACTAAGACAGGGCAAGAGACCCAGTACTTC. Amino acid sequence: CSATKTGQETQYF. This rearrangement joins TRBV20-1 to TRBJ2-5; 7 bases are a match to TRBD1. J gave up 2 bases and V 4 bases, and 4 bases lay outside the gene matches. The CDR3 spans 13 residues. The germline V gene has CDR1 DFQATT and CDR2 SNEGSKA (reference sequence).

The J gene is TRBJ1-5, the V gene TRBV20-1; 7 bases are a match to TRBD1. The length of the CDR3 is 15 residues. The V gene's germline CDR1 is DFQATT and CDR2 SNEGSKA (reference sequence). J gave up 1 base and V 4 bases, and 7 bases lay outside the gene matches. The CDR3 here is CSATETGVSNQPQHF. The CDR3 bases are TGCAGTGCTACGGAAACAGGGGTCAGCAATCAGCCCCAGCATTTT.

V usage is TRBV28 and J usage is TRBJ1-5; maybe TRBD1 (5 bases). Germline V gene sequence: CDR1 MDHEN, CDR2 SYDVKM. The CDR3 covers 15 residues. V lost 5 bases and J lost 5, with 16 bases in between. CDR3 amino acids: CASSPRGGFYQPQHF. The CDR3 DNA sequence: TGTGCCAGCAGTCCGCGGGGGGGATTTTATCAGCCCCAGCATTTT.

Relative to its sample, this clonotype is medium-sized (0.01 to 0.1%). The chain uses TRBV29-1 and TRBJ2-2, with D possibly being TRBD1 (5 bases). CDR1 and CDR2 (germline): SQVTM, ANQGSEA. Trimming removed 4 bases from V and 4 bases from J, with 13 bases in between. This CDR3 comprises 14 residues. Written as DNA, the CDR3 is TGCAGCGTTGCCCCCAATAGGGGCACCGGGGAGCTGTTTTTT. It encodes CSVAPNRGTGELFF.

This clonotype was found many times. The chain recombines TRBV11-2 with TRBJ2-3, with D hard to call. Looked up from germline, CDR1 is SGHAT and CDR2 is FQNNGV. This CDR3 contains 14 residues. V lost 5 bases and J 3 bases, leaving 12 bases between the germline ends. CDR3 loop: CASSPTTQTDTQYF. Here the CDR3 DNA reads TGTGCCAGCAGCCCCACCACCCAAACAGATACGCAGTATTTT. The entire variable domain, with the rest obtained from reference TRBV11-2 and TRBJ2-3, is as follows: EAGVAQSPRYKIIEKRQSVAFWCNPISGHATLYWYQQILGQGPKLLIQFQNNGVVDDSQLPKDRFSAERLKGVDSTLKIQPAKLEDSAVYLCASSPTTQTDTQYFGPGTRLTVL.

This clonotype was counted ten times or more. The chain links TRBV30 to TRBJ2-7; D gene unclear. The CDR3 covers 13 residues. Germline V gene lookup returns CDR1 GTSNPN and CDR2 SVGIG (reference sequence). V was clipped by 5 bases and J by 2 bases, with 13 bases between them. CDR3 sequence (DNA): TGTGCCTGGGCTAGGACCGCTCCCTACGAGCAGTACTTC. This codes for CAWARTAPYEQYF.

The chain's CDR3 is CASSLSRNTNEKLFF. In nucleotides, the CDR3 is TGTGCCAGCAGTCTATCTAGAAACACTAATGAAAAACTGTTTTTT. J is TRBJ1-4 and V is TRBV28; D call uncertain. V lost 5 bases to trimming and J lost 2 bases, with 12 bases between them. Germline V lookup: CDR1 MDHEN, CDR2 SYDVKM. CDR3 length equals 15 residues.

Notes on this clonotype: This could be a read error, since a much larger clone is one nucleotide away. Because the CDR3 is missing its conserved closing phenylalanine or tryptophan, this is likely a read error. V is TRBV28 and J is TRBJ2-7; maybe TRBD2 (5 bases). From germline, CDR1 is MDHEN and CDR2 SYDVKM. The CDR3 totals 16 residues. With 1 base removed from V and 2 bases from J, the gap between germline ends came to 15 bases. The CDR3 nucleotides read TGTGCCAGCAGTTTATATGCGGGCACTAATCCCTACGAGCAGTACCTC. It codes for CASSLYAGTNPYEQYL.